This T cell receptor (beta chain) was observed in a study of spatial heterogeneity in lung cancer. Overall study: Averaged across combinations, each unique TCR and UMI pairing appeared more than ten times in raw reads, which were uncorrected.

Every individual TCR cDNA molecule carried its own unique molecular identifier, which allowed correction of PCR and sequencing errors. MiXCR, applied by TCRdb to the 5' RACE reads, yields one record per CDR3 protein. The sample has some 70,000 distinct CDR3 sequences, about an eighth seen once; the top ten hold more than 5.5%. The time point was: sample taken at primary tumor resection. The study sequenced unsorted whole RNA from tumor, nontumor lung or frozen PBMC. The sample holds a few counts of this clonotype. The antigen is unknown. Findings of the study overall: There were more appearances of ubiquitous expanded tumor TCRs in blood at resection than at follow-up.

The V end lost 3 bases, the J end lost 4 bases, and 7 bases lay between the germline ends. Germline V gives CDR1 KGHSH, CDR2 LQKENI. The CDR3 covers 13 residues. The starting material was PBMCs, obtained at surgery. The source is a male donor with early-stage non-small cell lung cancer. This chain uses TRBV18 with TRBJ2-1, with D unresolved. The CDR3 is CASSPLPYNEQFF. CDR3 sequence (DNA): TGTGCCAGCTCACCCCTACCTTACAATGAGCAGTTCTTC. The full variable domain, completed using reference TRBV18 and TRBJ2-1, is NAGVMQNPRHLVRRRGQEARLRCSPMKGHSHVYWYRQLPEEGLKFMVYLQKENIIDESGMPKERFSAEFPKEGPSILRIQQVVRGDSAAYFCASSPLPYNEQFFGPGTRLTVL.